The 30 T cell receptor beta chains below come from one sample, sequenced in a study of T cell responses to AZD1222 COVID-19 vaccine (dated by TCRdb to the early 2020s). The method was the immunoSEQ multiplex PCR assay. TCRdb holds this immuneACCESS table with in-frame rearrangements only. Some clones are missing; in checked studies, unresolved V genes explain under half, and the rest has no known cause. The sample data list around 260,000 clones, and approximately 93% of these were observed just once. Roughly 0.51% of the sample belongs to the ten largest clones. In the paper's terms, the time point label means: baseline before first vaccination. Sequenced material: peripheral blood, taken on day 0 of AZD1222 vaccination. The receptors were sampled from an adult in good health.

CDR3 sequence: CASSQDGIYGEAFF. In DNA form, the CDR3 reads TGTGCCAGCAGCCAAGATGGGATTTACGGGGAAGCTTTCTTT. The V and J genes are TRBV3-1 (or the pseudogene TRBV3-2) and TRBJ1-1, with D unresolved. The V and J ends lost 0 bases and 8 bases respectively, with 13 bases between them. CDR3 length: 14 amino acids. CDR1 and CDR2 from the germline V gene are LGHDT and YNNKEL (reference sequence).

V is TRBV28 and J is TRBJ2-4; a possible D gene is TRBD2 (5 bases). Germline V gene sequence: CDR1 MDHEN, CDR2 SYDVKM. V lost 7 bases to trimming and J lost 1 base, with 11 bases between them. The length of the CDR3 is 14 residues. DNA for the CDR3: TGTGCCAGCATTCCGGGGTCGGCCAAAAACATTCAGTACTTC. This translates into CASIPGSAKNIQYF.

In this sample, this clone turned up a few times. The CDR3, as DNA: TGTGCCAGCTCACCACCGGGTAGCGGGGGCTCCTACAATGAGCAGTTCTTC. Amino acids: CASSPPGSGGSYNEQFF. The chain employs TRBV18 and TRBJ2-1; 9 bases are a match to TRBD2. The V gene end was trimmed by 0 bases and the J gene end by 0 bases; junction bases not matched to a gene: 3. This CDR3 has 17 amino acids. Germline V gives CDR1 KGHSH, CDR2 LQKENI. The full variable domain, in which reference TRBV18 and TRBJ2-1 provide the parts outside the CDR3, is NAGVMQNPRHLVRRRGQEARLRCSPMKGHSHVYWYRQLPEEGLKFMVYLQKENIIDESGMPKERFSAEFPKEGPSILRIQQVVRGDSAAYFCASSPPGSGGSYNEQFFGPGTRLTVL.

CDR3 sequence: CASMSATNEKLFF. The CDR3 DNA reads TGCGCCAGCATGTCGGCAACTAATGAAAAACTGTTTTTT. The chain is built from TRBV5-1 and TRBJ1-4; D is unresolved. V lost 6 bases and J 0 bases, leaving 6 bases between the germline ends. This CDR3 comprises 13 residues. Per the germline V gene, CDR1 is SGHRS and CDR2 is YFSETQ. Using reference TRBV5-1 and TRBJ1-4 for the parts outside the CDR3, the full variable domain is KAGVTQTPRYLIKTRGQQVTLSCSPISGHRSVSWYQQTPGQGLQFLFEYFSETQRNKGNFPGRFSGRQFSNSRSEMNVSTLELGDSALYLCASMSATNEKLFFGSGTQLSVL.

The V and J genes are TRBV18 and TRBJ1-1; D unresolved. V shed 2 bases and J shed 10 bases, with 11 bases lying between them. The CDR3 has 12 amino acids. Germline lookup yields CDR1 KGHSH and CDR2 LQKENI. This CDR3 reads CASSPAGDGAFF. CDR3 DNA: TGTGCCAGCTCACCAGCCGGTGACGGAGCTTTCTTT.

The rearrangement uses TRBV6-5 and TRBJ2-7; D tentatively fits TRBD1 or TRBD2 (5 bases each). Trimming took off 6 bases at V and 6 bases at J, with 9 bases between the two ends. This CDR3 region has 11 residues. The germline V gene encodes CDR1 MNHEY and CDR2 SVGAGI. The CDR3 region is CASRVGTEQYF. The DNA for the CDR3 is TGTGCCAGCAGGGTGGGGACCGAGCAGTACTTC.

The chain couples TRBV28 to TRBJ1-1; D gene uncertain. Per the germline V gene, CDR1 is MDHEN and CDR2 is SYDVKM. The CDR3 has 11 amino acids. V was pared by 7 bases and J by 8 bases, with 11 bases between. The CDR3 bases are TGTGCCAGCAACCATCTGGGGGAAGCTTTCTTT. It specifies CASNHLGEAFF.

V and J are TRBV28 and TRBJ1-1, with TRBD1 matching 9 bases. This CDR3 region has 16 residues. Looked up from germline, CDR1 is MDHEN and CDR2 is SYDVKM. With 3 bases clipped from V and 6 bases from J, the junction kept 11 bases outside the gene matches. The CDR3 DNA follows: TGTGCCAGCAGTTTGCCCCGGGACAGGGTGGGCGCTGAAGCTTTCTTT. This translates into CASSLPRDRVGAEAFF.

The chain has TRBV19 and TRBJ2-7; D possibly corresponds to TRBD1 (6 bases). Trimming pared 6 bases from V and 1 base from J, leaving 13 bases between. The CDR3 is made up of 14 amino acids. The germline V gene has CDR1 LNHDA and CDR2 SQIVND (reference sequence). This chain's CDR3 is CASSGTQESYEQYF. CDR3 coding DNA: TGTGCCAGTAGCGGGACACAGGAATCCTACGAGCAGTACTTC. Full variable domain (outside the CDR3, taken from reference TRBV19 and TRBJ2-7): DGGITQSPKYLFRKEGQNVTLSCEQNLNHDAMYWYRQDPGQGLRLIYYSQIVNDFQKGDIAEGYSVSREKKESFPLTVTSAQKNPTAFYLCASSGTQESYEQYFGPGTRLTVT.

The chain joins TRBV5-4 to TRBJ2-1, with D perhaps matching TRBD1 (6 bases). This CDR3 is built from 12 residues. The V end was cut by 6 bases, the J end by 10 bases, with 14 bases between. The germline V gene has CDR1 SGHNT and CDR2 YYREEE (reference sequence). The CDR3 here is CASTKQGREQFF. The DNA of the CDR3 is TGTGCCAGCACCAAACAGGGCCGGGAGCAGTTCTTC.

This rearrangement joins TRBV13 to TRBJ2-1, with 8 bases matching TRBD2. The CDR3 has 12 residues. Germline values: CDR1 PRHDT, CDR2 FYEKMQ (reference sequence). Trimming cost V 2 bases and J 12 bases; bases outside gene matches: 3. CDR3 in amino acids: CASSLIAGRQFF. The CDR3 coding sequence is TGTGCCAGCAGCTTAATAGCGGGAAGGCAGTTCTTC.

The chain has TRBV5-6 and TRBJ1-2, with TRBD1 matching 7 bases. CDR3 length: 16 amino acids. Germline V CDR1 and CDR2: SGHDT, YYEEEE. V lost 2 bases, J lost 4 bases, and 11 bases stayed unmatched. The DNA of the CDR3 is TGTGCCAGCAGCTTTAGAGGGACAGCTTTTTCCTATGGCTACACCTTC. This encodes CASSFRGTAFSYGYTF.

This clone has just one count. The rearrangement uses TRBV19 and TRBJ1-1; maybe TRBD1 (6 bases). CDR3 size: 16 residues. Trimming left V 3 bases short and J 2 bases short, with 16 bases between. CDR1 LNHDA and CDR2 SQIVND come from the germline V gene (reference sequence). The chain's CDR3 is CASSIPGAGRNTEAFF. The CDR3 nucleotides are TGTGCCAGTAGTATCCCAGGGGCCGGACGAAACACTGAAGCTTTCTTT.

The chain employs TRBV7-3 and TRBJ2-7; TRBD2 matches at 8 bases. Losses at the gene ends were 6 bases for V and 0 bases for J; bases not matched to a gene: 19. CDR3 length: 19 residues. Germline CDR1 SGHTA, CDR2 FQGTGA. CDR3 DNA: TGTGCCAGCAGTTTTAGGGAGGAGACTAGCGACAAAAGCTCCTACGAGCAGTACTTC. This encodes CASSFREETSDKSSYEQYF.

CDR3 sequence reads: CASSQPPGQGGCNEQFF. The DNA of the CDR3 is TGCGCCAGCAGTCAACCACCGGGACAGGGTGGGTGCAATGAGCAGTTCTTC. The chain combines TRBV23-1 with TRBJ2-1; the match to TRBD1 covers 9 bases. TRBV23-1 is annotated as an ORF whose role is uncertain. Losses at the gene ends were 2 bases for V and 6 bases for J; bases not matched to a gene: 11. The CDR3 contains 17 residues.

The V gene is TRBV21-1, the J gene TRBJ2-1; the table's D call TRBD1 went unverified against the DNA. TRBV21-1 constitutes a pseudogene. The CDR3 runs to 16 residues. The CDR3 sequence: CASSKGGTGMINEQFF. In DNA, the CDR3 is TGTGCCAGCAGCAAAGGGGGGACAGGGATGATCAATGAGCAGTTCTTC.

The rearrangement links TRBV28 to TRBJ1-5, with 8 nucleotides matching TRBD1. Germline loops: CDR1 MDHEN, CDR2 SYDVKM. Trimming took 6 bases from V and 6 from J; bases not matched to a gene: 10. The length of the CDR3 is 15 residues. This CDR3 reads CASRHDRGRRQPQHF. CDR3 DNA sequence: TGTGCCAGCAGGCATGACAGGGGAAGGCGTCAGCCCCAGCATTTT.

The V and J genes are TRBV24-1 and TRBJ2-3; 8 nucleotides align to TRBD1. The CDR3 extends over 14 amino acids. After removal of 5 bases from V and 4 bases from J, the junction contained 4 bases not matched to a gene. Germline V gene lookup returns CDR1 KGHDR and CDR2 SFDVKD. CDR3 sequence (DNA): TGTGCCACCAGTGCCACGGACAGGGCAGATACGCAGTATTTT. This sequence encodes CATSATDRADTQYF.

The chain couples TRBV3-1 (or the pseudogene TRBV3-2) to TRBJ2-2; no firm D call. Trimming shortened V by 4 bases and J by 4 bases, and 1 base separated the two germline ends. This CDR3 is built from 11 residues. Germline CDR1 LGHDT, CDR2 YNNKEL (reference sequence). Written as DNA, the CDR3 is TGTGCCAGCAGCCCCACCGGGGAGCTGTTTTTT. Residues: CASSPTGELFF.

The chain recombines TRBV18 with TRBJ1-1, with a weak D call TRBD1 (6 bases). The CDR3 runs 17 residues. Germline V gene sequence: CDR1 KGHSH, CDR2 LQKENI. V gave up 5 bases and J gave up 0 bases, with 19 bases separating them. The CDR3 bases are TGTGCCAGCTCAGACTGGGGGCGGCTTAAAATGAACACTGAAGCTTTCTTT. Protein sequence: CASSDWGRLKMNTEAFF.

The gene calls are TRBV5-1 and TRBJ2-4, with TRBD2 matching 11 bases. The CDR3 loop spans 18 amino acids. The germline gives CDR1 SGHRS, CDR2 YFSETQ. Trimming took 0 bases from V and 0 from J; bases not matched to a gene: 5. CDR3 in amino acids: CASSLEGLAVLAKNIQYF. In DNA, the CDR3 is TGCGCCAGCAGCTTGGAGGGACTAGCGGTTCTAGCCAAAAACATTCAGTACTTC.

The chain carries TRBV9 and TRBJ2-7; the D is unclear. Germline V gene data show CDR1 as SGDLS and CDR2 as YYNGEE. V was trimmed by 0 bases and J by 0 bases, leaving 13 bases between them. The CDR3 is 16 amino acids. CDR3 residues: CASSVGASRSSYEQYF. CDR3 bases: TGTGCCAGCAGCGTAGGAGCTTCCCGGAGCTCCTACGAGCAGTACTTC. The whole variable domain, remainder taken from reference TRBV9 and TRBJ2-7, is DSGVTQTPKHLITATGQRVTLRCSPRSGDLSVYWYQQSLDQGLQFLIQYYNGEERAKGNILERFSAQQFPDLHSELNLSSLELGDSALYFCASSVGASRSSYEQYFGPGTRLTVT.

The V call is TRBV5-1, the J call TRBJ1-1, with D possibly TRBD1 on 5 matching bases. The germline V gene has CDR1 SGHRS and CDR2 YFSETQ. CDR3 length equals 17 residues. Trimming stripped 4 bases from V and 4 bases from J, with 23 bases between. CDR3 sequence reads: CASSKAGGRFSSTEAFF. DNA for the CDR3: TGCGCCAGCAGCAAGGCGGGGGGGAGGTTCTCTTCCACTGAAGCTTTCTTT.

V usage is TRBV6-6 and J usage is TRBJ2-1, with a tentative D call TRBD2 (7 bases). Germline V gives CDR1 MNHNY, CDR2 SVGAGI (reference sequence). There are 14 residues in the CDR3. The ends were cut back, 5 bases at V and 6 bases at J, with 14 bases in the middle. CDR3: CASSARGGVNEQFF. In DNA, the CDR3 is TGTGCCAGCAGTGCCAGGGGAGGGGTCAATGAGCAGTTCTTC.

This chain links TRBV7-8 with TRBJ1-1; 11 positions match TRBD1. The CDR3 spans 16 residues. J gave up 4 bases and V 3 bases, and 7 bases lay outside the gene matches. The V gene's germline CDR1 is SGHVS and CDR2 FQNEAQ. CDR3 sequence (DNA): TGTGCCAGCAGCTTGGGACAGGGGGTAGGGATCACTGAAGCTTTCTTT. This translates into CASSLGQGVGITEAFF.

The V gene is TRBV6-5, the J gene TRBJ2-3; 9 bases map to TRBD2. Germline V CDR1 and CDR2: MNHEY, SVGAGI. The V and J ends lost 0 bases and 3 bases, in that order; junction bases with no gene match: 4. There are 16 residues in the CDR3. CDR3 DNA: TGTGCCAGCAGTTACTCGGCGGGGGGGCGGACAGATACGCAGTATTTT. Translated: CASSYSAGGRTDTQYF.

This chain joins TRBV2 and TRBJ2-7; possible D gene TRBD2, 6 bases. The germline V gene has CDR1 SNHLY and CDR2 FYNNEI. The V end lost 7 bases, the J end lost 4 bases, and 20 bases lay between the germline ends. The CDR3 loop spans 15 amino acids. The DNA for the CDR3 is TGTGCCAGCACAACAGTCGCGCGGGGCGGGTACGAGCAGTACTTC. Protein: CASTTVARGGYEQYF. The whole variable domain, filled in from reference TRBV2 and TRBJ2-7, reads EPEVTQTPSHQVTQMGQEVILRCVPISNHLYFYWYRQILGQKVEFLVSFYNNEISEKSEIFDDQFSVERPDGSNFTLKIRSTKLEDSAMYFCASTTVARGGYEQYFGPGTRLTVT.

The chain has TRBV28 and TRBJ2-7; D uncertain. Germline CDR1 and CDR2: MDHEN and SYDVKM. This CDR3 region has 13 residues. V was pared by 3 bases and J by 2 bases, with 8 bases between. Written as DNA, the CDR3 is TGTGCCAGCAGTTTTCTGGGCCCCTACGAGCAGTACTTC. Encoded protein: CASSFLGPYEQYF.

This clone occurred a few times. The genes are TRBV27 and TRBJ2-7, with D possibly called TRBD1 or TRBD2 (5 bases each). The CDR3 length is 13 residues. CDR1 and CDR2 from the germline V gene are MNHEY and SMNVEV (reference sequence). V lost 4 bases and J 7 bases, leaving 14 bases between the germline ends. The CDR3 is CASSWARDREQYF. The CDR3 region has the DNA TGTGCCAGCAGTTGGGCAAGGGACCGGGAGCAGTACTTC.

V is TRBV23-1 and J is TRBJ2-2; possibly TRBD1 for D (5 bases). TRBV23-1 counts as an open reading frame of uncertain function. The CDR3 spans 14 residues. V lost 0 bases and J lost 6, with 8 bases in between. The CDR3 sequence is CASSQSKGPGELFF. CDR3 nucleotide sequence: TGCGCCAGCAGTCAATCCAAGGGGCCCGGGGAGCTGTTTTTT.